These 9 T cell receptor beta chains originate from one sample sequenced in a study of blood T cells in healthy people across ages. It was with a sample-barcoded 5' primer and a J-beta primer mix that a second PCR of roughly 7 to 11 cycles was run. TCRdb recomputed calls from the 5' RACE reads with MiXCR, one row per CDR3 protein. The repertoire holds about 290,000 distinct CDR3 sequences, with 25% to 30% as singletons. Sequencing was performed on blood. The source of these receptors is a woman in her 70s in good health.

This clonotype was seen many times. The chain employs TRBV6-1 and TRBJ1-2; D gene uncertain. The germline V and J ends were trimmed by 6 bases and 4 bases, with 15 bases remaining between them. The CDR3 is 14 residues long. Germline V lookup: CDR1 MNHNS, CDR2 SASEGT. The CDR3: CASSPAGEPYGYTF. CDR3 coding DNA: TGTGCCAGCAGCCCCGCCGGGGAACCCTATGGCTACACCTTC.

In this sample, this clonotype turned up many times. CDR3 DNA: TGCGCCAGCAGCCTCCCCAGTCGTGAAAAACTGTTTTTT. It codes for CASSLPSREKLFF. V gene TRBV4-1 combines with J gene TRBJ1-4; D gene ambiguous. Trimming shortened V by 4 bases and J by 7 bases, and 10 bases separated the two germline ends. The germline CDR1 and CDR2 sequences are MGHRA and YSYEKL. The CDR3 has 13 amino acids.

V gene TRBV5-1 combines with J gene TRBJ2-5, with 9 bases aligning to TRBD2. The CDR3 sequence is 16 residues long. Trimming took 0 bases from V and 0 from J; bases not matched to a gene: 3. CDR1 and CDR2 from the germline V gene are SGHRS and YFSETQ. The CDR3 spells CASSLGLAANQETQYF. The CDR3 bases are TGCGCCAGCAGCTTGGGACTAGCGGCCAACCAAGAGACCCAGTACTTC.

This clonotype has more than one count but fewer than ten. V gene TRBV11-2 combines with J gene TRBJ2-3, with D tentatively TRBD2 (5 bases). The V end was cut by 5 bases, the J end by 0 bases, with 12 bases between. Germline lookup yields CDR1 SGHAT and CDR2 FQNNGV. The CDR3 spans 15 residues. DNA for the CDR3: TGTGCCAGCAGCCGGACTCAGACTAGCACAGATACGCAGTATTTT. This codes for CASSRTQTSTDTQYF.

This clonotype was counted at least ten times. The genes are TRBV29-1 and TRBJ2-3, with TRBD2 matching 11 bases. With 8 bases clipped from V and 6 bases from J, the junction kept 10 bases outside the gene matches. The CDR3 is 14 amino acids. The V gene's germline CDR1 is SQVTM and CDR2 ANQGSEA. In nucleotides, the CDR3 is TGCAGCACCTTAGCGGGAGGGGCAGCGGATACGCAGTATTTT. This translates into CSTLAGGAADTQYF.

V is TRBV4-2 and J is TRBJ2-3; 8 bases agree with TRBD2. Losses at the gene ends were 1 base for V and 0 bases for J; bases not matched to a gene: 3. From germline, CDR1 is LGHNA and CDR2 YNFKEQ. CDR3 size: 16 residues. The CDR3 nucleotides read TGTGCCAGCAGCCAAGGTCCGGGAGGGAGCACAGATACGCAGTATTTT. This sequence encodes CASSQGPGGSTDTQYF.

The chain couples TRBV6-1 to TRBJ2-1, with 13 bases fitting TRBD2. Looked up from germline, CDR1 is MNHNS and CDR2 is SASEGT. Trimming at V came to 5 bases and at J to 8 bases, leaving 9 bases not matched to a gene. The CDR3 has 16 amino acids. CDR3 protein: CASSRGLAGRVYEQFF. CDR3 coding DNA: TGTGCCAGCAGTCGGGGACTAGCGGGACGGGTCTATGAGCAGTTCTTC.

There are a few counts of this clonotype. The chain couples TRBV5-5 to TRBJ2-6, with TRBD2 as a possible D gene (7 bases). The germline gives CDR1 SGHKS, CDR2 YYEKEE (reference sequence). Trimming shortened V by 0 bases and J by 0 bases, and 13 bases separated the two germline ends. The CDR3 loop spans 18 amino acids. CDR3 sequence: CASSLVGGRSSGANVLTF. Written as DNA, the CDR3 is TGTGCCAGCAGCTTGGTCGGGGGGCGAAGCTCTGGGGCCAACGTCCTGACTTTC.

In nucleotides, the CDR3 is TGTGCCAGCTCACCTCAAGTCGCGAAGAACGCGCGGGAGACCCAGTACTTC. The encoded protein is CASSPQVAKNARETQYF. This chain links TRBV18 with TRBJ2-5; D ambiguous. Deletions cut 3 bases from V and 5 bases from J, with 22 bases between. Germline loops: CDR1 KGHSH, CDR2 LQKENI. This CDR3 has 17 amino acids.